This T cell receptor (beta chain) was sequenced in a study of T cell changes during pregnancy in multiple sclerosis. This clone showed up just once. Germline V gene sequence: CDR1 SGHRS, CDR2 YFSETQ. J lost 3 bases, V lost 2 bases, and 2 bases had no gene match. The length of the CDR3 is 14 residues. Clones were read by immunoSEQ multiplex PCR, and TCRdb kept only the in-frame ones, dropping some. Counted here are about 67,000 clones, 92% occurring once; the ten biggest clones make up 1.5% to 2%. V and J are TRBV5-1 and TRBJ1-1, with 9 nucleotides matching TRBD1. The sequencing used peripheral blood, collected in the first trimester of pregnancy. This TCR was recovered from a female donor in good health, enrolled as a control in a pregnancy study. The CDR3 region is CASSLQGADTEAFF. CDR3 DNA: TGCGCCAGCAGCTTACAGGGGGCTGACACTGAAGCTTTCTTT.